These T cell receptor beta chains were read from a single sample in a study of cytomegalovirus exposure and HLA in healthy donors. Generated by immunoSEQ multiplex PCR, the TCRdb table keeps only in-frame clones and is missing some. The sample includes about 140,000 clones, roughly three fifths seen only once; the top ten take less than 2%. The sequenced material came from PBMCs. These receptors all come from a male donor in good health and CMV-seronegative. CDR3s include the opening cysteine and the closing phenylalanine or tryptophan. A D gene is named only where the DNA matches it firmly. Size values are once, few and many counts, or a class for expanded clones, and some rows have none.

CDR3nt: TGCGCCAGCAGCCTGGGACAGGGGGCGAACACTGAAGCTTTCTTT
CDR3aa: CASSLGQGANTEAFF
j_gene: TRBJ1-1
d_gene: TRBD1
v_gene: TRBV4-3
abundance: few

CDR3nt: TGTGCCAGCTCACCGGGACACCCGAACACTGAAGCTTTCTTT
CDR3aa: CASSPGHPNTEAFF
j_gene: TRBJ1-1
d_gene: .
v_gene: TRBV18
abundance: .

CDR3nt: TGTGCCAGCAGTGCCCGCCGGGACAGCGGCGGCAATCAGCCCCAGCATTTT
CDR3aa: CASSARRDSGGNQPQHF
j_gene: TRBJ1-5
d_gene: TRBD1
v_gene: TRBV25-1
abundance: .

CDR3nt: TGTGCCAGTAGTACGCTAGCGGGGGGATCCTACGAGCAGTACTTC
CDR3aa: CASSTLAGGSYEQYF
j_gene: TRBJ2-7
d_gene: TRBD2
v_gene: TRBV19
abundance: .

CDR3nt: TGTGCCAGCAGCCCGGGACAGGGTTTTCCTGGGGAGCTGTTTTTT
CDR3aa: CASSPGQGFPGELFF
j_gene: TRBJ2-2
d_gene: TRBD1
v_gene: TRBV7-3
abundance: .

CDR3nt: TGTGCCAGTAGTGCAGGGACTCAACTTAATAATTCACCCCTCCACTTT
CDR3aa: CASSAGTQLNNSPLHF
j_gene: TRBJ1-6
d_gene: .
v_gene: TRBV19
abundance: .

CDR3nt: TGTGCCAGCAGCCCGGGATCAAGCAATCAGCCCCAGCATTTT
CDR3aa: CASSPGSSNQPQHF
j_gene: TRBJ1-5
d_gene: .
v_gene: TRBV2
abundance: .

CDR3nt: TGTGCCAGCAGTCGTACTATCCTCGACAGGGGCCATGGCTACACCTTC
CDR3aa: CASSRTILDRGHGYTF
j_gene: TRBJ1-2
d_gene: TRBD1
v_gene: TRBV6-6
abundance: .

CDR3nt: TGTGCCAGCAGACCGGGGGGGGCAGATACGCAGTATTTT
CDR3aa: CASRPGGADTQYF
j_gene: TRBJ2-3
d_gene: TRBD2
v_gene: TRBV7-2
abundance: few

CDR3nt: TGTGCCAGCATCGAGAGCGGGGGGTACAATGAGCAGTTCTTC
CDR3aa: CASIESGGYNEQFF
j_gene: TRBJ2-1
d_gene: TRBD2
v_gene: TRBV7-9
abundance: .

CDR3nt: TGTGCCAGCTCACCACCGTCCCAGGCGAACACTGAAGCTTTCTTT
CDR3aa: CASSPPSQANTEAFF
j_gene: TRBJ1-1
d_gene: .
v_gene: TRBV18
abundance: once

CDR3nt: TGTGCCAGTAGTATAGAAGCGAGGCGCAGACAGCCCCAGCATTTT
CDR3aa: CASSIEARRRQPQHF
j_gene: TRBJ1-5
d_gene: .
v_gene: TRBV19
abundance: once

CDR3nt: TGCGCCAGCAGCTTGTTAGAGCTCACAGATACGCAGTATTTT
CDR3aa: CASSLLELTDTQYF
j_gene: TRBJ2-3
d_gene: .
v_gene: TRBV5-1
abundance: .

CDR3nt: TGTGCCACCAGCAGAGATTTGTACAGGCCAAGCACAGATACGCAGTATTTT
CDR3aa: CATSRDLYRPSTDTQYF
j_gene: TRBJ2-3
d_gene: .
v_gene: TRBV15
abundance: once

CDR3nt: TGTGCTAGTGGTTTTTGGGGGCGGGATCAGCCCCAGCATTTT
CDR3aa: CASGFWGRDQPQHF
j_gene: TRBJ1-5
d_gene: .
v_gene: TRBV12-5
abundance: .

CDR3nt: TGTGCCAGCTCACCTCAAATCATCTCTGGAAACACCATATATTTT
CDR3aa: CASSPQIISGNTIYF
j_gene: TRBJ1-3
d_gene: .
v_gene: TRBV18
abundance: .

CDR3nt: TGCGCCAGCAGCCAAAGCCCAGGGAAAGAGACCCAGTACTTC
CDR3aa: CASSQSPGKETQYF
j_gene: TRBJ2-5
d_gene: .
v_gene: TRBV4-1
abundance: few

CDR3nt: TGCAGCGTTGTAGTTGGGACAGGAACTAAAGAGACCCAGTACTTC
CDR3aa: CSVVVGTGTKETQYF
j_gene: TRBJ2-5
d_gene: TRBD1
v_gene: TRBV29-1
abundance: few

CDR3nt: TGTGCCAGCAGGGAGGGGACTAGCCCCGGGGAGCAGTACTTC
CDR3aa: CASREGTSPGEQYF
j_gene: TRBJ2-7
d_gene: TRBD2
v_gene: TRBV2
abundance: once

CDR3nt: TGCGCCAGCAGAAAAACGGGGATTAACACCGGGGAGCTGTTTTTT
CDR3aa: CASRKTGINTGELFF
j_gene: TRBJ2-2
d_gene: .
v_gene: TRBV4-3
abundance: .

CDR3nt: TGTGCCAGCAGTCACCGGGGGAGCAATCAGCCCCAGCATTTT
CDR3aa: CASSHRGSNQPQHF
j_gene: TRBJ1-5
d_gene: .
v_gene: TRBV27
abundance: few

CDR3nt: TGTGCCAGCGGGACAGGGGCCTACGAGCAGTACTTC
CDR3aa: CASGTGAYEQYF
j_gene: TRBJ2-7
d_gene: TRBD1
v_gene: TRBV27
abundance: .

CDR3nt: TGCGCCAGCAGCTTGGTAGCCTTAACTGGGGCCAACGTCCTGACTTTC
CDR3aa: CASSLVALTGANVLTF
j_gene: TRBJ2-6
d_gene: .
v_gene: TRBV5-1
abundance: .

CDR3nt: TGTGCCAGCAGCCCCTCCGTCCGAGAGTATGGCTACACCTTC
CDR3aa: CASSPSVREYGYTF
j_gene: TRBJ1-2
d_gene: .
v_gene: TRBV7-9
abundance: once

CDR3nt: TGTGCCAGCAGCCAAGACCGGGGGGACAGGGGTTATGGCTACACCTTC
CDR3aa: CASSQDRGDRGYGYTF
j_gene: TRBJ1-2
d_gene: TRBD1
v_gene: TRBV14
abundance: .

CDR3nt: TGCGCCAGCAGCTTGGGGACTCGAGGCTACACCTTC
CDR3aa: CASSLGTRGYTF
j_gene: TRBJ1-2
d_gene: .
v_gene: TRBV5-1
abundance: .

CDR3nt: TGCAGCGTTACCCCGGGACTAGCGGGTTACAATGAGCAGTTCTTC
CDR3aa: CSVTPGLAGYNEQFF
j_gene: TRBJ2-1
d_gene: TRBD2
v_gene: TRBV29-1
abundance: .

CDR3nt: TGTGCCAGCAGGAGGGACCGGGGACAGGCTTTCTTT
CDR3aa: CASRRDRGQAFF
j_gene: TRBJ1-1
d_gene: TRBD1
v_gene: TRBV6-1
abundance: .

CDR3nt: TGCGCCAGCAGCCAAGAATACAGGGTGGGTGGCTACACCTTC
CDR3aa: CASSQEYRVGGYTF
j_gene: TRBJ1-2
d_gene: .
v_gene: TRBV4-1
abundance: few

CDR3nt: TGTGCCAGCAGCTTAACGTACGAAGGCGGCGGTTGTAACGAGCAGTACTTC
CDR3aa: CASSLTYEGGGCNEQYF
j_gene: TRBJ2-7
d_gene: .
v_gene: TRBV7-3
abundance: .

CDR3nt: TGTGCCAGCAGCCAAACCGGGACAGGGAGCGTGGAGTATGGCTACACCTTC
CDR3aa: CASSQTGTGSVEYGYTF
j_gene: TRBJ1-2
d_gene: TRBD1
v_gene: TRBV16
abundance: .

CDR3nt: TGTGCCAGCAGCCCAGACTTAGCGGGGGGGACAGATACGCAGTATTTT
CDR3aa: CASSPDLAGGTDTQYF
j_gene: TRBJ2-3
d_gene: TRBD2
v_gene: TRBV9
abundance: .

CDR3nt: TGTGCCTGGAGTCCTACGACAGGGTACGGCTACACCTTC
CDR3aa: CAWSPTTGYGYTF
j_gene: TRBJ1-2
d_gene: TRBD1
v_gene: TRBV30
abundance: .

CDR3nt: TGCGCCAGCAGCTTGGGGCCTAGCGGGGGGGACTACGAGCAGTACTTC
CDR3aa: CASSLGPSGGDYEQYF
j_gene: TRBJ2-7
d_gene: TRBD2
v_gene: TRBV5-1
abundance: .

CDR3nt: TGTGCCAGCTCAACCACAGGGGGCGACTACACCTTC
CDR3aa: CASSTTGGDYTF
j_gene: TRBJ1-2
d_gene: TRBD1
v_gene: TRBV18
abundance: .

CDR3nt: TGTGCCACCAGCCGGCAGGGCTCCTCCTACGAGCAGTACTTC
CDR3aa: CATSRQGSSYEQYF
j_gene: TRBJ2-7
d_gene: .
v_gene: TRBV15
abundance: .

CDR3nt: TGTGCCACCAGCAGAGACCGGGGAGGGGATGAAAAACTGTTTTTT
CDR3aa: CATSRDRGGDEKLFF
j_gene: TRBJ1-4
d_gene: .
v_gene: TRBV15
abundance: .

CDR3nt: TGTGCCAGCAGCCCGACAAGAGTGGGAAACACCATATATTTT
CDR3aa: CASSPTRVGNTIYF
j_gene: TRBJ1-3
d_gene: .
v_gene: TRBV7-2
abundance: few

CDR3nt: TGCAGCGTTGGAAGACAGTACACCGGGGAGCTGTTTTTT
CDR3aa: CSVGRQYTGELFF
j_gene: TRBJ2-2
d_gene: .
v_gene: TRBV29-1
abundance: few

CDR3nt: TGTGCCAGCAGCTCCCAGGGACAGTTCTATGGCTACACCTTC
CDR3aa: CASSSQGQFYGYTF
j_gene: TRBJ1-2
d_gene: TRBD1
v_gene: TRBV11-2
abundance: .

CDR3nt: TGTGCCAGCAATCAGTTTGGCTCTGGAAACACCATATATTTT
CDR3aa: CASNQFGSGNTIYF
j_gene: TRBJ1-3
d_gene: .
v_gene: TRBV2
abundance: .

CDR3nt: TGTGCCAGCAGTGAACCGGACTATCGGGGTACCCAGTACTTC
CDR3aa: CASSEPDYRGTQYF
j_gene: TRBJ2-5
d_gene: .
v_gene: TRBV2
abundance: few

CDR3nt: TGTGCCAGCAGCTCGGTCGTTGGCAATGAGCAGTTCTTC
CDR3aa: CASSSVVGNEQFF
j_gene: TRBJ2-1
d_gene: .
v_gene: TRBV5-6
abundance: .

CDR3nt: TGTGCCAGCAGTGGGCTAGCGGGGGGCACAGATACGCAGTATTTT
CDR3aa: CASSGLAGGTDTQYF
j_gene: TRBJ2-3
d_gene: TRBD2
v_gene: TRBV2
abundance: .

CDR3nt: TGTGCTAGCAGCTTAGGGAGTAGACGCACGGATACGCAGTATTTT
CDR3aa: CASSLGSRRTDTQYF
j_gene: TRBJ2-3
d_gene: .
v_gene: TRBV7-7
abundance: few

CDR3nt: TGTGCCAGCAGCTTGAATACAGAACCACACTCCTACAATGAGCAGTTCTTC
CDR3aa: CASSLNTEPHSYNEQFF
j_gene: TRBJ2-1
d_gene: .
v_gene: TRBV7-9
abundance: .

CDR3nt: TGCAGCGTTGTAGGGGAGGGGGGCTATGGCTACACCTTC
CDR3aa: CSVVGEGGYGYTF
j_gene: TRBJ1-2
d_gene: .
v_gene: TRBV29-1
abundance: .

CDR3nt: TGTGCCAGCAGCCAAGCCCTAATTGGCGGGCAGTACTTC
CDR3aa: CASSQALIGGQYF
j_gene: TRBJ2-7
d_gene: .
v_gene: TRBV14
abundance: few

CDR3nt: TGTGCCAGCAGTTTCAGAAGAGTGGGGGGTCGCACAGATACGCAGTATTTT
CDR3aa: CASSFRRVGGRTDTQYF
j_gene: TRBJ2-3
d_gene: .
v_gene: TRBV27
abundance: .

CDR3nt: TGTGCCAGCAGCTCCCACACTGGACAGAGAGGAAACACCATATATTTT
CDR3aa: CASSSHTGQRGNTIYF
j_gene: TRBJ1-3
d_gene: .
v_gene: TRBV7-2
abundance: few

CDR3nt: TGTGCCAGCAGCTTGGAACACCTTAACTATGGCTACACCTTC
CDR3aa: CASSLEHLNYGYTF
j_gene: TRBJ1-2
d_gene: .
v_gene: TRBV5-4
abundance: .